The clone carrying this TCR beta chain has just a few counts. Antigen: not known. A second PCR of about 7 to 11 cycles used a sample-barcoded 5' primer and a J-beta primer mix. TCRdb called the 5' RACE reads again in MiXCR, with one record for every CDR3 protein. The sample carries around 580,000 distinct CDR3 sequences, under 55% recorded once. CDR1 is SGHNT, CDR2 YYREEE, per germline (reference sequence). This CDR3 is 13 amino acids long. V lost 5 bases and J lost 2, with 10 bases in between. This specimen comes from a study of blood T cells in healthy people across ages. The study recruited healthy Caucasian donors from Russia who were aged about 6 to 90. Isolation of PBMCs gave at least 6 million cells per sample. Overall study findings and caveats: There were more naive CD4+ cells and higher diversity in long-lived donors than in aged donors.

The chain joins TRBV5-4 to TRBJ2-5, with D unresolved. The sequence came from a man aged 80 or over in good health. The sample consisted of blood. CDR3 loop: CASSFTDQETQYF. DNA of the CDR3: TGTGCCAGCAGTTTCACAGATCAAGAGACCCAGTACTTC.